This T cell receptor (beta chain) was documented in a study of PD-1 blockade in classical Hodgkin lymphoma. Study-wide findings and caveats: Complete responders showed a baseline diversity that resembled the diversity of newly diagnosed patients.

CDR1 and CDR2 (germline): SGHDT, YYEEEE. V was shortened by 3 bases and J by 1 base, with 8 bases between the two germline ends. The length of the CDR3 is 14 residues. Comment on this clone: Its matching antigen is unknown.

The repertoire was sequenced with immunoSEQ multiplex PCR; TCRdb's copy has only in-frame clones and lacks some. The table has approximately 39,000 clones, over 65% seen once. Time point meaning: cycle 4 day 1 (C4D1), after less than 7 weeks of nivolumab. All trial patients relapsed after autologous stem cell transplantation. Patients had relapsed/refractory classical Hodgkin lymphoma with complete response, partial response or progressive disease as best response. The TCR was taken from a human donor with classical Hodgkin lymphoma. This specimen consisted of peripheral blood mononuclear cells (PBMCs), obtained before the fourth cycle of nivolumab. The V gene is TRBV5-6, the J gene TRBJ1-5, with D unresolved. As DNA, the CDR3 is TGTGCCAGCAGCTCCGCCGGGAGCAATCAGCCCCAGCATTTT. This gives the protein CASSSAGSNQPQHF.